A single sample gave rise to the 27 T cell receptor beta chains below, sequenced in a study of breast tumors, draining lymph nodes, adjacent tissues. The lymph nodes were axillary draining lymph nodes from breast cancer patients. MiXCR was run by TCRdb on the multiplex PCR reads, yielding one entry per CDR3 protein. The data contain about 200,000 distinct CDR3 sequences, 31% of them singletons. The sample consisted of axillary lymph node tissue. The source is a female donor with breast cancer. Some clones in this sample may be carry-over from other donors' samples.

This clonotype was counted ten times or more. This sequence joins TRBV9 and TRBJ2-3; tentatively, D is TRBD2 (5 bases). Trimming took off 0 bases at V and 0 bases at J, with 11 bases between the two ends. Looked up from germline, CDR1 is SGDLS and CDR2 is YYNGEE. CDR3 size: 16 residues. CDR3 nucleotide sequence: TGTGCCAGCAGCGTAGGATCGCGGGCTAGCACAGATACGCAGTATTTT. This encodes CASSVGSRASTDTQYF.

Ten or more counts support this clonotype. CDR3 nucleotide sequence: TGCGCCAGCAGTGAGGGACAGGGAACCTATGGCTACACCTTC. It codes for CASSEGQGTYGYTF. The V and J genes are TRBV10-2 and TRBJ1-2; TRBD1 agrees at 8 bases. Trimming cost V 2 bases and J 4 bases; bases outside gene matches: 3. The CDR3 has 14 residues. Germline V gene data show CDR1 as WSHSY and CDR2 as SAAADI.

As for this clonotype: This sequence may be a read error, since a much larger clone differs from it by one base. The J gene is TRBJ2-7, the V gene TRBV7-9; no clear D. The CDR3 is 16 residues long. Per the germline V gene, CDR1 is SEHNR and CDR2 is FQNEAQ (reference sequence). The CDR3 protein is CASSPLGVTQFYGQYF. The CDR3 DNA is TGTGCCAGCAGCCCGCTTGGGGTCACCCAATTCTACGGGCAGTACTTC.

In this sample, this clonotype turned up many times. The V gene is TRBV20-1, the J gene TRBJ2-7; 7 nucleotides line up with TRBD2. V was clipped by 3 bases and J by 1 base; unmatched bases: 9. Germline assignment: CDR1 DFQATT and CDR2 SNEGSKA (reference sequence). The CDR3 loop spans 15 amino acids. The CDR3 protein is CSASGGSGRSYEQYF. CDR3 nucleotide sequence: TGCAGTGCTAGTGGCGGGAGCGGACGGTCCTACGAGCAGTACTTC.

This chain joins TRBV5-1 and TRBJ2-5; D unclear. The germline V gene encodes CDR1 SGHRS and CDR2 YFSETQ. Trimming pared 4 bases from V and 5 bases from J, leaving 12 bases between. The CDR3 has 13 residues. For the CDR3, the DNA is TGCGCCAGCAGCGGCAACCCCGGGGAGACCCAGTACTTC. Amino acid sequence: CASSGNPGETQYF.

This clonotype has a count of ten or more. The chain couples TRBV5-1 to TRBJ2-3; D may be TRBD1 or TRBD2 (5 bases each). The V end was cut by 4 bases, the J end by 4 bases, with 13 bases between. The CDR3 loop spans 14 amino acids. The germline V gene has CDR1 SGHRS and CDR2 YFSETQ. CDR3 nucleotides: TGCGCCAGCAGCCCCGGGACGGGTTCAGATACGCAGTATTTT. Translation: CASSPGTGSDTQYF.

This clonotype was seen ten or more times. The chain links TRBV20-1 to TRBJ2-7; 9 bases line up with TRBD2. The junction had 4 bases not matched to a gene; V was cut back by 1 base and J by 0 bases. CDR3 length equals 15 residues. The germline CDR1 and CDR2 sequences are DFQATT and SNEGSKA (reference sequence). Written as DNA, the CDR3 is TGCAGTGCTAGAGCGGCTAGCGGGATCTCCTACGAGCAGTACTTC. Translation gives CSARAASGISYEQYF.

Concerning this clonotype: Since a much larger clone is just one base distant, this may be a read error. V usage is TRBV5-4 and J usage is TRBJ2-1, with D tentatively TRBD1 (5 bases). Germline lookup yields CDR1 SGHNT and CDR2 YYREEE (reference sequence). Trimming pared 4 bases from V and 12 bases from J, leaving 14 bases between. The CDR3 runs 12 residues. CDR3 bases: TGTGCCAGCAGCACAGGCAGGGTTGGGCAGTTCTTC. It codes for CASSTGRVGQFF.

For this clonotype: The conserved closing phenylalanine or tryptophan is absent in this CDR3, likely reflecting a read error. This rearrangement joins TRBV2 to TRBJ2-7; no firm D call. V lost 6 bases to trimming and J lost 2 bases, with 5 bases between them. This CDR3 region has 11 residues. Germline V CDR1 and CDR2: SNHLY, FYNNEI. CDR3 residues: CASSDPYEQYL. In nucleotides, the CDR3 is TGTGCCAGCAGCGACCCCTACGAGCAGTACCTC.

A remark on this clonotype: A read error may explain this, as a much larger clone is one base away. Here the CDR3 reads CASSTTGSGEQFF. CDR3 nucleotides: TGTGCCAGCAGTACGACAGGGAGCGGTGAGCAGTTCTTC. The rearrangement links TRBV28 to TRBJ2-1; 7 nucleotides match TRBD1. Germline CDR1 MDHEN, CDR2 SYDVKM. There are 13 residues in the CDR3. J was trimmed by 9 bases and V by 5 bases; bases with no gene match: 7.

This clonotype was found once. DNA of the CDR3: TGCAGTGCTAGAAATGGCTCTAGCTCTTACAATGAGCAGTTCTTC. This sequence encodes CSARNGSSSYNEQFF. The chain employs TRBV20-1 and TRBJ2-1, with D tentatively TRBD2 (5 bases). Trimming removed 2 bases at V and 4 bases at J, with 15 bases between. CDR1 DFQATT and CDR2 SNEGSKA come from the germline V gene (reference sequence). This CDR3 has 15 amino acids.

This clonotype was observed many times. The chain's CDR3 is CASSLRGAGGPFGTDTQYF. In DNA form, the CDR3 reads TGTGCCAGCAGCTTAAGAGGGGCGGGGGGGCCTTTTGGCACAGATACGCAGTATTTT. J is TRBJ2-3 and V is TRBV7-3; 9 bases fit TRBD2. CDR1 and CDR2 (germline): SGHTA, FQGTGA. With V trimmed by 1 base and J by 1 base, 12 bases remained unmatched. This CDR3 has 19 amino acids.

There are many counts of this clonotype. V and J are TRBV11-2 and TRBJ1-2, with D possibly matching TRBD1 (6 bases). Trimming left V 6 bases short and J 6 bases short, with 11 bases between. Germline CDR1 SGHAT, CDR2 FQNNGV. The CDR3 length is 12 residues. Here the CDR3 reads CASRMGADGYTF. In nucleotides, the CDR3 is TGTGCCAGCAGGATGGGGGCGGATGGCTACACCTTC. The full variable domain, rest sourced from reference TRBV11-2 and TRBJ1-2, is EAGVAQSPRYKIIEKRQSVAFWCNPISGHATLYWYQQILGQGPKLLIQFQNNGVVDDSQLPKDRFSAERLKGVDSTLKIQPAKLEDSAVYLCASRMGADGYTFGSGTRLTVV.

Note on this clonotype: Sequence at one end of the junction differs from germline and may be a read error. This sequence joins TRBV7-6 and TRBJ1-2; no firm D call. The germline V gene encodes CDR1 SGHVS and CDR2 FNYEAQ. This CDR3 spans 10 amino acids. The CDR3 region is CASSLGGPPF. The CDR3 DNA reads TGTGCCAGCAGCTTAGGGGGTCCACCCTTC.

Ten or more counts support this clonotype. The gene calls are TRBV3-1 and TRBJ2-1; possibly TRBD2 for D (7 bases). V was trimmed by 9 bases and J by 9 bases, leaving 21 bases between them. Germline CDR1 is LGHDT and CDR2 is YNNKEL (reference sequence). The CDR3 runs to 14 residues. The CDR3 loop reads CASSTSAGASEQFF. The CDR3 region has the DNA TGTGCCAGTTCCACTAGTGCGGGGGCAAGTGAGCAGTTCTTC.

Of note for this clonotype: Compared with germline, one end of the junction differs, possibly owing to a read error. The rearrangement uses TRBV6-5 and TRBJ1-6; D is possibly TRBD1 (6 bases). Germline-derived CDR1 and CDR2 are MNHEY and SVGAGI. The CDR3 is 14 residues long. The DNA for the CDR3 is TGTGCCAGCAGTTACGGGGACACTAATTCCCCCCTCCACTTT. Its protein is CASSYGDTNSPLHF.

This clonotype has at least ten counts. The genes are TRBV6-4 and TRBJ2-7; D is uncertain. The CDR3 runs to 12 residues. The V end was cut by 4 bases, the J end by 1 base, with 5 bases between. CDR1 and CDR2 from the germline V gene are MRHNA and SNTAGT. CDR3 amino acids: CASSGRSYEQYF. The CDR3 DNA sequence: TGTGCCAGCAGTGGCCGTTCCTACGAGCAGTACTTC.

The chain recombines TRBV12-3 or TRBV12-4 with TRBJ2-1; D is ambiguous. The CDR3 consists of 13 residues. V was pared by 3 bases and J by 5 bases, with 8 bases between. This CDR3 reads CASSLPPDNEQFF. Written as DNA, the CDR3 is TGTGCCAGCAGTTTGCCCCCCGACAATGAGCAGTTCTTC.

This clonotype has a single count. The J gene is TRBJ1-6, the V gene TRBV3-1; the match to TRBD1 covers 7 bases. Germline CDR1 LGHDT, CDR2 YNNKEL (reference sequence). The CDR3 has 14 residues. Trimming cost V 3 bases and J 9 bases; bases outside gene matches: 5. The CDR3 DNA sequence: TGTGCCAGCAGCCACTCGGGGACAGCTTCACCCCTCCACTTT. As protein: CASSHSGTASPLHF.

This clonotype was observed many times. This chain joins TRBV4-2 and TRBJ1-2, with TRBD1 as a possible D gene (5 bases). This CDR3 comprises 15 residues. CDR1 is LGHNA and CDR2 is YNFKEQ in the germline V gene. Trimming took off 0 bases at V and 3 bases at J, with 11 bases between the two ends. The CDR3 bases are TGTGCCAGCAGCCAAGAACGCAGGGCGCACTATGGCTACACCTTC. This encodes CASSQERRAHYGYTF.

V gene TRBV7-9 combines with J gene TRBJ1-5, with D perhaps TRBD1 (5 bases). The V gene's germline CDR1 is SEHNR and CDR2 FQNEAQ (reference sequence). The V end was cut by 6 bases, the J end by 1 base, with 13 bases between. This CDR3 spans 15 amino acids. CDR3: CASSARGDSNQPQHF. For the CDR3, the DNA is TGTGCCAGCAGTGCTAGAGGGGACAGCAATCAGCCCCAGCATTTT.

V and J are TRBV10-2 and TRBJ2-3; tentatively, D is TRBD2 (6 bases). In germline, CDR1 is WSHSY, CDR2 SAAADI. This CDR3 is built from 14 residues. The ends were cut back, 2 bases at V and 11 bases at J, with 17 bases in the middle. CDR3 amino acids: CASSEVTSYNEQYF. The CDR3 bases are TGCGCCAGCAGTGAGGTGACTAGTTACAATGAGCAGTATTTT.

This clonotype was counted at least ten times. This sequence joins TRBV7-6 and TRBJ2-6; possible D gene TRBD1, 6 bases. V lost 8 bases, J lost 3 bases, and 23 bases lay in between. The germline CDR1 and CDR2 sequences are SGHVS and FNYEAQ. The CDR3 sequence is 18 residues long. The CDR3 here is CASEQGPGHSGGANVLTF. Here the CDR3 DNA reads TGTGCCAGCGAACAGGGACCGGGCCACTCGGGTGGGGCCAACGTCCTGACTTTC.

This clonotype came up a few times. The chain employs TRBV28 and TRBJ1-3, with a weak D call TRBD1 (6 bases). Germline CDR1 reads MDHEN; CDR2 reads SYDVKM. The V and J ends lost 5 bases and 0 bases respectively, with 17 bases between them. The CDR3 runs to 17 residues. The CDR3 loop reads CASSKGTQRFSGNTIYF. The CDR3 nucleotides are TGTGCCAGCAGTAAGGGGACACAACGATTCTCTGGAAACACCATATATTTT.

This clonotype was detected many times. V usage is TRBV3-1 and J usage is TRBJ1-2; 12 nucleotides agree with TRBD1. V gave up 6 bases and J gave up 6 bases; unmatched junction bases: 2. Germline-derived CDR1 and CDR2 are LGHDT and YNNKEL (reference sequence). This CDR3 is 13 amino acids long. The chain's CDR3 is CASRRDRGHGYTF. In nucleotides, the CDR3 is TGTGCCAGCAGAAGGGACAGGGGGCATGGCTACACCTTC.

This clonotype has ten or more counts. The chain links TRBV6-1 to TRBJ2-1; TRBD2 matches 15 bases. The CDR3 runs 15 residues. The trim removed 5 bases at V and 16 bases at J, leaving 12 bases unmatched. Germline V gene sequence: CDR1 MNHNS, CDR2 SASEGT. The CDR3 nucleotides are TGTGCCAGCAGTTCACTCGGACTAGCGGGAGGGCCGGAATTCTTC. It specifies CASSSLGLAGGPEFF.

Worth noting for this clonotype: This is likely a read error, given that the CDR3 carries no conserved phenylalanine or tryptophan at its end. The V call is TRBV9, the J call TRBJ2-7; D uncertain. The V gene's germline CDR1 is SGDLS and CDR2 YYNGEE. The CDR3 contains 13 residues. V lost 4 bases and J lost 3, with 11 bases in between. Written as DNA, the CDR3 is TGTGCCAGCAGCCCTGGGGTAGGCTACGAGCAGTACTCC. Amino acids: CASSPGVGYEQYS.